Below, 16 T cell receptor beta chains from the same sample are listed, as sequenced in a study of blood T cell repertoires in COVID-19. The assay was immunoSEQ multiplex PCR, and TCRdb's table has in-frame clones only and misses some. The profile covers under 350,000 clones, with more than 85% appearing a single time and about 4.6% taken by the ten largest. Material: peripheral blood. These receptors were taken from a man aged 35 to 55 with acute or convalescent COVID-19.

This chain connects TRBV2 to TRBJ1-2; no definite D call. CDR3 length: 13 amino acids. Germline V lookup: CDR1 SNHLY, CDR2 FYNNEI. The V and J ends lost 6 bases and 6 bases respectively, with 14 bases between them. The CDR3 region has the DNA TGTGCCAGCAGAGTACAGTTGAGTAATGGCTACACCTTC. As protein: CASRVQLSNGYTF.

V is TRBV5-1 and J is TRBJ2-5; TRBD2 aligns across 9 bases. Germline CDR1 and CDR2: SGHRS and YFSETQ. The junction had 9 bases not matched to a gene; V was cut back by 5 bases and J by 4 bases. CDR3 length equals 15 residues. In nucleotides, the CDR3 is TGCGCCAGCAGAATTGCGGGGGGGCTTAGAGAGACCCAGTACTTC. Translated, it gives CASRIAGGLRETQYF.

J is TRBJ2-4 and V is TRBV27; D might be TRBD2 (6 bases). The CDR3 sequence is 15 residues long. Germline assignment: CDR1 MNHEY and CDR2 SMNVEV (reference sequence). V was clipped by 5 bases and J by 12 bases, with 23 bases between them. CDR3 protein: CASSRNGDSSITQYF. The CDR3 nucleotides are TGTGCCAGCAGTCGGAACGGGGACTCTAGTATTACTCAGTACTTC.

The chain recombines TRBV3-1 (or the pseudogene TRBV3-2) with TRBJ1-2; no clear D. CDR1 is LGHDT, CDR2 YNNKEL, per germline (reference sequence). The germline V and J ends were trimmed by 2 bases and 9 bases, with 10 bases remaining between them. The CDR3 is made up of 12 amino acids. CDR3 nucleotide sequence: TGTGCCAGCAGCCAATCGGAGGTTAGCTACACCTTC. Amino acid sequence: CASSQSEVSYTF.

The chain combines TRBV5-1 with TRBJ1-6; D ambiguous. The CDR3 loop spans 15 amino acids. V was trimmed by 0 bases and J by 8 bases, leaving 12 bases between them. Germline CDR1 reads SGHRS; CDR2 reads YFSETQ. The CDR3 region is CASSLAQAGYSPLHF. The CDR3 coding sequence is TGCGCCAGCAGCTTGGCGCAGGCCGGCTATTCACCCCTCCACTTT.

V and J are TRBV7-9 and TRBJ2-3, with a tentative D call TRBD1 (5 bases). The ends were cut back, 4 bases at V and 4 bases at J, with 12 bases in the middle. Looked up from germline, CDR1 is SEHNR and CDR2 is FQNEAQ (reference sequence). The CDR3 length is 14 residues. CDR3 in DNA: TGTGCCAGCAGCTCAACAGGTGGCGCAGATACGCAGTATTTT. Amino acids: CASSSTGGADTQYF.

A note on this clone: Different DNA sequences within this sample yield the same CDR3. This chain links TRBV11-2 with TRBJ2-7; TRBD2 agrees at 12 bases. Losses at the gene ends were 5 bases for V and 2 bases for J; bases not matched to a gene: 4. Germline CDR1 SGHAT, CDR2 FQNNGV. CDR3 length equals 15 residues. CDR3: CASSLLAGGPYEQYF. The CDR3 DNA is TGTGCCAGCAGCCTGCTAGCGGGGGGGCCCTACGAGCAGTACTTC.

The genes are TRBV9 and TRBJ1-6; D possibly corresponds to TRBD1 (6 bases). With 3 bases removed from V and 2 bases from J, the gap between germline ends came to 15 bases. From germline, CDR1 is SGDLS and CDR2 YYNGEE. The CDR3 is 17 amino acids. The CDR3 loop reads CASSERPWTAYNSPLHF. DNA of the CDR3: TGTGCCAGCAGCGAACGCCCCTGGACAGCCTATAATTCACCCCTCCACTTT.

The rearrangement links TRBV4-2 to TRBJ1-1, with D unresolved. Trimming stripped 2 bases from V and 5 bases from J, with 15 bases between. This CDR3 spans 15 amino acids. The V gene's germline CDR1 is LGHNA and CDR2 YNFKEQ. The DNA for the CDR3 is TGTGCCAGCAGCCAAAGCGCCCTTACTGAAACTGAAGCTTTCTTT. Amino acids: CASSQSALTETEAFF.

The chain has TRBV5-1 and TRBJ1-6; D unresolved. This CDR3 spans 15 amino acids. Trimming took 5 bases from V and 0 from J, leaving 9 bases between them. Germline-derived CDR1 and CDR2 are SGHRS and YFSETQ. The CDR3, as DNA: TGCGCCAGCAGGGCGGGAGCCTCCTATAATTCACCCCTCCACTTT. Translation: CASRAGASYNSPLHF.

The table lists this clone with a few counts. The rearrangement links TRBV5-4 to TRBJ1-1; unclear D gene. Germline loops: CDR1 SGHNT, CDR2 YYREEE (reference sequence). Between the trimmed V and J ends, which lost 0 bases and 1 base, there was a span of 7 bases. The CDR3 sequence is 14 residues long. The CDR3: CASSLELTNTEAFF. CDR3 DNA: TGTGCCAGCAGCTTGGAACTTACGAACACTGAAGCTTTCTTT. Looking up the rest from reference TRBV5-4 and TRBJ1-1 gives the full variable domain: ETGVTQSPTHLIKTRGQQVTLRCSSQSGHNTVSWYQQALGQGPQFIFQYYREEENGRGNFPPRFSGLQFPNYSSELNVNALELDDSALYLCASSLELTNTEAFFGQGTRLTVV.

The chain carries TRBV2 and TRBJ2-7; TRBD1 matches 7 bases. The germline CDR1 and CDR2 sequences are SNHLY and FYNNEI. V gave up 7 bases and J gave up 0 bases; unmatched junction bases: 9. The CDR3 has 15 residues. DNA of the CDR3: TGTGCCAGCAACCACCTACAGGGGAGCTCCTACGAGCAGTACTTC. This encodes CASNHLQGSSYEQYF.

V is TRBV11-2 and J is TRBJ2-3; possibly TRBD2 for D (6 bases). V was trimmed by 1 base and J by 2 bases, leaving 10 bases between them. Germline V gene lookup returns CDR1 SGHAT and CDR2 FQNNGV. The CDR3 is 15 amino acids. CDR3 in amino acids: CASSLVDYPTDTQYF. In nucleotides, the CDR3 is TGTGCCAGCAGCTTAGTGGACTACCCCACAGATACGCAGTATTTT. The full variable domain, with the rest looked up from reference TRBV11-2 and TRBJ2-3, is EAGVAQSPRYKIIEKRQSVAFWCNPISGHATLYWYQQILGQGPKLLIQFQNNGVVDDSQLPKDRFSAERLKGVDSTLKIQPAKLEDSAVYLCASSLVDYPTDTQYFGPGTRLTVL.

This clone came up once. CDR3 in amino acids: CASNLGQGSFGANSPLHF. CDR3 in DNA: TGTGCCAGTAACCTGGGACAGGGGTCGTTCGGGGCCAATTCACCCCTCCACTTT. The chain couples TRBV19 to TRBJ1-6, with 10 bases that match TRBD1. Germline V gene sequence: CDR1 LNHDA, CDR2 SQIVND (reference sequence). J was trimmed by 7 bases and V by 7 bases; bases with no gene match: 16. The CDR3 spans 18 residues.

The V call is TRBV5-1, the J call TRBJ1-4; 7 bases line up with TRBD1. Germline-derived CDR1 and CDR2 are SGHRS and YFSETQ. This CDR3 contains 16 residues. V lost 0 bases, J lost 7 bases, and 9 bases stayed unmatched. The CDR3: CASSLGGQARGEKLFF. Written as DNA, the CDR3 is TGCGCCAGCAGCTTGGGAGGACAGGCCCGAGGTGAAAAACTGTTTTTT.

The gene calls are TRBV18 and TRBJ2-1; D call uncertain. CDR1 is KGHSH and CDR2 is LQKENI in the germline V gene. The CDR3 contains 14 residues. Trimming shortened V by 2 bases and J by 0 bases, and 5 bases separated the two germline ends. CDR3 residues: CASSPESSYNEQFF. The CDR3 bases are TGTGCCAGCTCACCAGAGAGCTCCTACAATGAGCAGTTCTTC. The whole variable domain, filled in from reference TRBV18 and TRBJ2-1, reads NAGVMQNPRHLVRRRGQEARLRCSPMKGHSHVYWYRQLPEEGLKFMVYLQKENIIDESGMPKERFSAEFPKEGPSILRIQQVVRGDSAAYFCASSPESSYNEQFFGPGTRLTVL.